This T cell receptor (beta chain) was identified in a study of vaccination effects on CD4 cells after COVID-19. General study points: Convalescent patients numbered few in the study; early post-infection timepoints were missing entirely.

Antigen-specific CD4+ T cell clonotypes were called by their expansion after viral peptide-pool culture in ViraFEST. After roughly 9 days in culture, the CD4+ T cells were isolated. The vaccine given was either BNT162b2 or mRNA-1273, in two doses. Prior SARS-CoV-2 infection was absent in the vaccine recipients, as shown by negative nucleocapsid antibodies. Cells had half their medium changed to IL-2 medium on days 3 and 7. In its sample, this clone was seen once. The antigen is undetermined. Sequenced by immunoSEQ multiplex PCR; TCRdb stores in-frame clones only, minus some. The data hold 20,000 to 25,000 clones, with approximately 76% observed a single time. The CDR3 has 17 residues. Germline V gives CDR1 LNHDA, CDR2 SQIVND (reference sequence). Trimming removed 0 bases at V and 4 bases at J, with 16 bases between.

The chain joins TRBV19 to TRBJ1-5, with D possibly matching TRBD1 (6 bases). The sequenced sample was CD4+ T cells from PBMCs cultured with HCoV-229E spike peptides, obtained after COVID-19 vaccination. The clonotype originates from a human donor who received a COVID-19 vaccine. The CDR3 nucleotides read TGTGCCAGTAGTATAGACGTCGCCGGGACATTGAATCAGCCCCAGCATTTT. This gives the protein CASSIDVAGTLNQPQHF.